Listed here are 7 T cell receptor beta chains from one sample, sequenced in a study of technical replicates of blood from several donors. Sequencing used immunoSEQ multiplex PCR; TCRdb keeps in-frame clones, though not all of them. The data contain about 84,000 clones, 95% to 98% of them singletons. The sequenced sample consisted of T cells isolated from PBMCs. These receptors originate from a human donor in good health.

The rearrangement uses TRBV6-1 and TRBJ1-5, with D perhaps matching TRBD1 (5 bases). CDR3 size: 14 residues. Germline V gene sequence: CDR1 MNHNS, CDR2 SASEGT. V lost 8 bases to trimming and J lost 6 bases, with 17 bases between them. The CDR3 nucleotides read TGTGCCAGCGGCCTCTGGGGGGAGGGTCAGCCCCAGCATTTT. It encodes CASGLWGEGQPQHF.

This clone was seen just once. The chain uses TRBV11-3 and TRBJ1-1; TRBD1 aligns across 7 bases. Germline V gene lookup returns CDR1 SGHNT and CDR2 YENEEA. This CDR3 has 15 amino acids. J was trimmed by 7 bases and V by 0 bases; bases with no gene match: 8. CDR3 region: CASSLDDRAEGEAFF. In DNA, the CDR3 is TGTGCCAGCAGCTTAGATGACAGGGCGGAGGGTGAAGCTTTCTTT. The variable domain in full, with the rest retrieved from reference TRBV11-3 and TRBJ1-1, is EAGVVQSPRYKIIEKKQPVAFWCNPISGHNTLYWYLQNLGQGPELLIRYENEEAVDDSQLPKDRFSAERLKGVDSTLKIQPAELGDSAVYLCASSLDDRAEGEAFFGQGTRLTVV.

The chain carries TRBV5-1 and TRBJ1-1, with 7 bases aligning to TRBD1. The CDR3 runs 14 residues. Germline V CDR1 and CDR2: SGHRS, YFSETQ. J gave up 2 bases and V 4 bases, and 5 bases lay outside the gene matches. CDR3 amino acids: CASSRQGENTEAFF. CDR3 DNA: TGCGCCAGCAGCCGACAGGGAGAAAACACTGAAGCTTTCTTT.

The genes are TRBV9 and TRBJ1-2, with D possibly being TRBD1 (6 bases). Germline V gene data show CDR1 as SGDLS and CDR2 as YYNGEE. CDR3 length: 15 amino acids. The V end lost 3 bases, the J end lost 6 bases, and 18 bases lay between the germline ends. The CDR3 nucleotides are TGTGCCAGCAGCGCGGACAGCGTGTGGGTGGATGGCTACACCTTC. This gives the protein CASSADSVWVDGYTF.

V usage is TRBV11-2 and J usage is TRBJ2-5, with 12 positions matching TRBD2. Germline V gene data show CDR1 as SGHAT and CDR2 as FQNNGV. The CDR3 is 18 amino acids. J lost 4 bases, V lost 0 bases, and 9 bases had no gene match. The CDR3 coding sequence is TGTGCCAGCAGCTTAGATTGGGTTCCGGGACTAGCGGGAGAGACCCAGTACTTC. Amino acid sequence: CASSLDWVPGLAGETQYF.

J is TRBJ2-7 and V is TRBV28, with D perhaps matching TRBD1 (7 bases). This CDR3 is 16 amino acids long. The germline V gene has CDR1 MDHEN and CDR2 SYDVKM. The V end was cut by 5 bases, the J end by 1 base, with 18 bases between. CDR3 sequence: CASSPYVAGQSYEQYF. In nucleotides, the CDR3 is TGTGCCAGCAGTCCATACGTCGCGGGACAGTCCTACGAGCAGTACTTC.

This chain joins TRBV27 and TRBJ1-1; tentative D call: TRBD1 (5 bases). CDR3 length: 13 residues. Trimming took 4 bases from V and 4 from J, leaving 10 bases between them. Germline loops: CDR1 MNHEY, CDR2 SMNVEV (reference sequence). The CDR3 nucleotides read TGTGCCAGCAGTTCGGGGGGGATCACTGAAGCTTTCTTT. Protein product: CASSSGGITEAFF.